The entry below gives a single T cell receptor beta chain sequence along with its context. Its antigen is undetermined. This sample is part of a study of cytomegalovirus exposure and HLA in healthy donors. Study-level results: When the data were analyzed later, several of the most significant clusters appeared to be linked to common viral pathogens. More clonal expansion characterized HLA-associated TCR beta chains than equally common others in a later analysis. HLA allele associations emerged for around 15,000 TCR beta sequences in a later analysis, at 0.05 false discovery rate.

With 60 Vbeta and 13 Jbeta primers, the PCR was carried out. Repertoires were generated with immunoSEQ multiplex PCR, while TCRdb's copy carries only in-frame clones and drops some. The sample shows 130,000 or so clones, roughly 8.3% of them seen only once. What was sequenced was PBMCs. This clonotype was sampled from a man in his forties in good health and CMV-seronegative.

This chain's CDR3 is CASSSTLLGETQYF. The DNA for the CDR3 is TGTGCCAGCAGTTCGACTTTACTCGGGGAGACCCAGTACTTC. The rearrangement links TRBV27 to TRBJ2-5; D unresolved. There are 14 residues in the CDR3. Trimming left V 4 bases short and J 5 bases short, with 14 bases between. Germline V gives CDR1 MNHEY, CDR2 SMNVEV (reference sequence).